The 13 T cell receptor beta chains below all came from one sample that was sequenced in a study of cytomegalovirus exposure and HLA in healthy donors. A multiplex PCR was run with 60 Vbeta primers and 13 Jbeta primers. Some clones are missing from TCRdb's copy, which holds only in-frame ones; the method was immunoSEQ multiplex PCR. The profile shows 120,000 or so clones, 80% of them singletons. The sequenced sample was PBMCs. All receptors derive from a man aged 25 to 45 in good health and CMV-seronegative.

This clone was recorded a few times. This chain connects TRBV28 to TRBJ2-1; D may be TRBD2 (6 bases). Trimming cost V 1 base and J 7 bases, with 20 bases left between them. Germline-derived CDR1 and CDR2 are MDHEN and SYDVKM. CDR3 size: 17 residues. The CDR3 sequence: CASSLYTPGVTGNEQFF. CDR3 DNA: TGTGCCAGCAGTTTATATACCCCGGGAGTAACGGGGAATGAGCAGTTCTTC.

The chain joins TRBV29-1 to TRBJ1-1; 7 bases map to TRBD1. The CDR3 consists of 12 residues. The trim removed 1 base at V and 6 bases at J, leaving 2 bases unmatched. CDR1 and CDR2 (germline): SQVTM, ANQGSEA. CDR3 bases: TGCAGCGTTGAAGGGACAGGAGCTGAAGCTTTCTTT. Protein product: CSVEGTGAEAFF.

This clone came up once. The chain uses TRBV5-1 and TRBJ2-3, with TRBD2 identical over 12 bases. Trimming at V came to 8 bases and at J to 7 bases, leaving 5 bases not matched to a gene. Germline V gives CDR1 SGHRS, CDR2 YFSETQ. The CDR3 contains 13 residues. The CDR3 spells CASRTSGINTQYF. The CDR3 nucleotides read TGCGCCAGTCGGACTAGCGGGATAAATACGCAGTATTTT.

The rearrangement uses TRBV11-2 and TRBJ2-1; 9 positions match TRBD2. The CDR3 runs 17 residues. Trimming removed 7 bases from V and 5 bases from J; junction bases left unmatched: 15. Germline V gene data show CDR1 as SGHAT and CDR2 as FQNNGV. As DNA, the CDR3 is TGTGCCAGCACGACACTGGGAGAGGGACTAGCCGACAATGAGCAGTTCTTC. It encodes CASTTLGEGLADNEQFF.

The rearrangement uses TRBV7-9 and TRBJ2-7, with unresolved D. The CDR3 is 14 amino acids. CDR1 is SEHNR and CDR2 is FQNEAQ in the germline V gene (reference sequence). V lost 3 bases to trimming and J lost 6 bases, with 15 bases between them. The CDR3 DNA follows: TGTGCCAGCAGCTTTTCAGGCAGTTTGGTCGAGCAGTACTTC. This translates into CASSFSGSLVEQYF.

The sample holds one count of this clone. The CDR3 DNA follows: TGTGCCAGCAGCTTAGTTACGGGGAACATTCAGTACTTC. It translates to CASSLVTGNIQYF. The chain employs TRBV7-2 and TRBJ2-4; a weak D match, TRBD2 (5 bases). The CDR3 runs to 13 residues. From germline, CDR1 is SGHTA and CDR2 FQGNSA. Trimming removed 1 base from V and 7 bases from J, with 8 bases in between.

The V and J genes are TRBV7-9 and TRBJ2-2, with D possibly being TRBD1 (6 bases). With 5 bases removed from V and 6 bases from J, the gap between germline ends came to 13 bases. CDR3 length: 14 residues. Germline-derived CDR1 and CDR2 are SEHNR and FQNEAQ (reference sequence). The CDR3 nucleotides are TGTGCCAGCAGCCAGCCAGGGGCGGCCGGGGAGCTGTTTTTT. Amino acids: CASSQPGAAGELFF.

The J gene is TRBJ2-7, the V gene TRBV7-2; 7 nucleotides align to TRBD1. The V gene end was trimmed by 5 bases and the J gene end by 6 bases; junction bases not matched to a gene: 10. Germline V lookup: CDR1 SGHTA, CDR2 FQGNSA. This CDR3 comprises 14 residues. This CDR3 reads CASSQRQGTSEQYF. CDR3 in DNA: TGTGCCAGCAGCCAACGACAGGGCACCTCCGAGCAGTACTTC.

This clone was counted once. The chain joins TRBV10-3 to TRBJ2-5; 11 positions agree with TRBD2. The germline gives CDR1 ENHRY, CDR2 SYGVKD. The CDR3 consists of 16 residues. With 6 bases clipped from V and 4 bases from J, the junction kept 10 bases outside the gene matches. The chain's CDR3 is CAISSLSGRVGETQYF. The CDR3 DNA sequence: TGTGCCATCAGCTCCCTTAGCGGGAGGGTCGGAGAGACCCAGTACTTC.

This clone was seen just once. This chain connects TRBV7-6 to TRBJ1-4, with TRBD1 identical over 9 bases. Germline V lookup: CDR1 SGHVS, CDR2 FNYEAQ. The CDR3 covers 14 residues. V lost 5 bases and J lost 5; bases outside the gene matches: 3. CDR3 protein: CASSLGQGNEKLFF. As DNA, the CDR3 is TGTGCCAGCAGCCTGGGACAGGGCAATGAAAAACTGTTTTTT.

In regard to this clone: At one end, the junction sequence differs from germline, possibly due to a read error. The CDR3 reads CASSQRAGGFYGYPF. DNA of the CDR3: TGCGCCAGCAGCCAGCGGGCAGGGGGCTTCTATGGCTACCCCTTC. The chain is built from TRBV5-1 and TRBJ1-2; TRBD1 matches at 8 bases. CDR1 SGHRS and CDR2 YFSETQ come from the germline V gene. The CDR3 contains 15 residues.

This clone was found once. The chain joins TRBV28 to TRBJ1-4; 9 positions match TRBD1. CDR1 and CDR2 from the germline V gene are MDHEN and SYDVKM. The length of the CDR3 is 16 residues. V shed 4 bases and J 8 bases; nucleotides not matched to a gene: 11. CDR3 region: CASSSLGGTGREKLFF. DNA of the CDR3: TGTGCCAGCAGTTCCCTCGGTGGGACAGGGAGGGAAAAACTGTTTTTT.

CDR3 amino acids: CARRTQGQCTGELFF. Written as DNA, the CDR3 is TGTGCCAGGAGAACACAGGGTCAGTGCACCGGGGAGCTGTTTTTT. V and J are TRBV27 and TRBJ2-2; tentatively, D is TRBD1 (6 bases). Germline V CDR1 and CDR2: MNHEY, SMNVEV (reference sequence). Between the trimmed V and J ends, which lost 9 bases and 4 bases, there was a span of 18 bases. This CDR3 has 15 residues.